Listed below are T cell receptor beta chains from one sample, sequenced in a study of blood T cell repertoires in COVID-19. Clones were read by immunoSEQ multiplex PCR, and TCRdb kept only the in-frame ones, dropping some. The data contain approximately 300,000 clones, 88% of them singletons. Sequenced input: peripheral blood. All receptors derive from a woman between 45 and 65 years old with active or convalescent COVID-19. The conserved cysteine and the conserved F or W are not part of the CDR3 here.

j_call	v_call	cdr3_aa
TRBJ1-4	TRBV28	ASSPTGERANEKLF
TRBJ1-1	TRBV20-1	SASRPGKDTEAF
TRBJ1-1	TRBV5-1	ASSLGYNTEAF
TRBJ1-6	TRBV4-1	ASSPGAAFDSPLH
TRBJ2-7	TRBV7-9	ASSLEGGRINEQY
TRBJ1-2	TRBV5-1	ASSLQENGYT
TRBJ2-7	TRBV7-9	ASSAGLAGAEQY
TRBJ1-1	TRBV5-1	ASSLEPLNTEAF
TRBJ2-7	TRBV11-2	ASSRDRASYEQY
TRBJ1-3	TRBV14	ASSQPGRGNTIY
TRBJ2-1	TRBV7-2	ASSPGLGSFRSLDEQF
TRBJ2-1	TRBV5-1	ASTRTSGSEQF
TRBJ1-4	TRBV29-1	SVEQGEKLF
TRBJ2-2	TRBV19	ASKETGTTGELF
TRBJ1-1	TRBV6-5	ASHRGTEAF
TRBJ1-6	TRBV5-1	ASSLSYGSPLH
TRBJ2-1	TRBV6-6	ASSRSDSGRDYNEQF
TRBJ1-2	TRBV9	ASSALTGVANGYT
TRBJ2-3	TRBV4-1	ASSLRLALDTDTQY
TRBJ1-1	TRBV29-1	SSSSGTSEAF
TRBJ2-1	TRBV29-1	SVSDPSGRHNEQF
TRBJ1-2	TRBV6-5	ASTPSAGGHGYT
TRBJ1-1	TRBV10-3	AISELPLGQNTEAF
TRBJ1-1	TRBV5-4	ASTTGSDPRTEAF
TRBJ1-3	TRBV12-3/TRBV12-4	ASSPRIGNTIY
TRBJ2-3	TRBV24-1	ATSVRDTQY
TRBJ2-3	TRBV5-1	ASSLAGLTDTQY
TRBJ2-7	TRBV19	ASSFVTGGPYEQY
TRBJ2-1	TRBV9	ASSPAGTTNEQF
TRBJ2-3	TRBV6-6	ASTDRDTDTQY
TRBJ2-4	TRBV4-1	ASSQEETRVSGLAKNIQY
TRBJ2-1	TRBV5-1	ASSLAGVGNEQF
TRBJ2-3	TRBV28	ASIPSGVTTRDTQY
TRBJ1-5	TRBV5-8	ASSSTGTYSNQPQH
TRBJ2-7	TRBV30	AWSVPGASYEQY
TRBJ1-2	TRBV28	ASSFSESNGGYT
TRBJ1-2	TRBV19	ASSISMAEAYYGYT
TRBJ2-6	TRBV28	ASRGGQTGANVLT
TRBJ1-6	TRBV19	ASHDTSYYNSPLH
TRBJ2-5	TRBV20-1	SALQETQY
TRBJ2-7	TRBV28	ASSSGTSGIYEQY
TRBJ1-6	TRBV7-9	ASSSSGTGNSPLH
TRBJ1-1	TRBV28	ASSSGQGTEAF
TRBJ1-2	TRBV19	ASSELANYGYT
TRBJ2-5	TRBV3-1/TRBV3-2	ASSLADPGTQY
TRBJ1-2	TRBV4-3	ASSQDGSPNYGYT
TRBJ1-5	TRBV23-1	ASKRGAGVQPQH
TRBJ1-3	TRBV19	ASSGGQAGNTIY